This TCR beta chain was identified during a study of blood T cell repertoires in COVID-19. About the study: The cDNA or gDNA used as material had been derived from T cells, B-cell-depleted T cells, or PBMCs.

Study processing details: Amplification of reference gene primers was used by the study to estimate nucleated cell counts. Libraries were prepared by immunoSEQ multiplex PCR; TCRdb keeps only in-frame clonotypes and omits some of them. V and J calls and clone size are given by that table; D and trimming were obtained from the DNA. Of 90,000 to 120,000 clones listed, approximately 83% are singletons. The CDR3 runs to 12 residues. Germline CDR1 is SGHRS and CDR2 is YFSETQ. With 4 bases clipped from V and 6 bases from J, the junction kept 2 bases outside the gene matches. The V call is TRBV5-1, the J call TRBJ1-2; 8 bases fit TRBD1. The sequence came from a woman older than 75 with active or convalescent COVID-19. The sample comprised peripheral blood. The CDR3 protein is CASSGQGDGYTF. Here the CDR3 DNA reads TGCGCCAGCAGCGGACAGGGAGATGGCTACACCTTC.